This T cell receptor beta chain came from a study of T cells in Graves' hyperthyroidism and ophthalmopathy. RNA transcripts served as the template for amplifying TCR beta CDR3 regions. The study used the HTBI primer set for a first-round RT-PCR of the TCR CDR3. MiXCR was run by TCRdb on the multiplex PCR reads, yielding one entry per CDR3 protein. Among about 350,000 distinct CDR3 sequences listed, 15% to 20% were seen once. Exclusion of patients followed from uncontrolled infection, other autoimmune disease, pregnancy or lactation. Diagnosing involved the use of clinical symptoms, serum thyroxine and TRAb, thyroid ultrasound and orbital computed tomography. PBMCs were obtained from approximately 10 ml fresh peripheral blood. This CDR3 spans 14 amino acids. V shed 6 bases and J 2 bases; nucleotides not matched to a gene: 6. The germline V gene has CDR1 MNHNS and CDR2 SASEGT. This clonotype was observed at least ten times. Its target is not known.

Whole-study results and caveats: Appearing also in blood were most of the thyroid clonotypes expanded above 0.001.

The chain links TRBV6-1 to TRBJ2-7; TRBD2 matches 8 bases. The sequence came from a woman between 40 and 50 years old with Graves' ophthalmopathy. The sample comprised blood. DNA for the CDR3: TGTGCCAGCAGCCGTCCGGGGGGGCCCTACGAGCAGTACTTC. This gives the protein CASSRPGGPYEQYF.